A single sample gave rise to the 29 T cell receptor beta chains below, sequenced in a study of shared clonotypes between healthy human individuals. Measured with immunoSEQ multiplex PCR; TCRdb has only the in-frame clones, and not every one. The sample lists roughly 500,000 clones, 90% to 96% occurring once. Sequenced sample: naive CD4+ T cells sorted from blood. The subset: CD45RA+ positively selected. Receptor source: a woman aged 30 to 39 in good health.

CDR3 in amino acids: CASSLVEGSTEAFF. CDR3 bases: TGTGCCAGCAGCTTAGTGGAGGGGAGCACTGAAGCTTTCTTT. The chain joins TRBV11-2 to TRBJ1-1; maybe TRBD1 (5 bases). Germline CDR1 SGHAT, CDR2 FQNNGV. The V end was cut by 1 base, the J end by 4 bases, with 10 bases between. The CDR3 contains 14 residues.

V usage is TRBV5-1 and J usage is TRBJ2-5, with 8 bases fitting TRBD1. Judging by the DNA end, TRBJ2-7 fits better; the J call may be wrong. The CDR3 has 17 residues. Germline assignment: CDR1 SGHRS and CDR2 YFSETQ. CDR3 region: CASSLEPTGTGNDEQYF. In DNA form, the CDR3 reads TGCGCCAGCAGCTTGGAACCGACGGGGACAGGTAACGACGAGCAGTACTTC.

The CDR3 spells CASSEDPGGRANYGYTF. The CDR3 DNA follows: TGTGCCAGCAGTGAAGACCCAGGGGGCCGAGCTAACTATGGCTACACCTTC. The chain joins TRBV2 to TRBJ1-2; TRBD1 matches 8 bases. This CDR3 has 17 amino acids. V shed 1 base and J 0 bases; nucleotides not matched to a gene: 7. Germline CDR1 reads SNHLY; CDR2 reads FYNNEI.

The chain recombines TRBV28 with TRBJ2-7, with 7 bases fitting TRBD1. This CDR3 contains 15 residues. Germline-derived CDR1 and CDR2 are MDHEN and SYDVKM. J was trimmed by 2 bases and V by 4 bases; bases with no gene match: 8. Here the CDR3 reads CASSSTGTAAYEQYF. The CDR3 DNA is TGTGCCAGCAGTTCAACCGGGACAGCAGCCTACGAGCAGTACTTC.

The chain recombines TRBV29-1 with TRBJ2-3; 7 bases agree with TRBD1. Losses at the gene ends were 7 bases for V and 1 base for J; bases not matched to a gene: 5. The CDR3 consists of 13 residues. CDR1 is SQVTM and CDR2 is ANQGSEA in the germline V gene. CDR3: CSAGQDRTDTQYF. CDR3 coding DNA: TGCAGCGCCGGACAGGACCGCACAGATACGCAGTATTTT.

The rearrangement links TRBV6-6 to TRBJ2-4; D might be TRBD1 (5 bases). V was pared by 6 bases and J by 0 bases, with 12 bases between. The germline gives CDR1 MNHNY, CDR2 SVGAGI (reference sequence). The CDR3 is made up of 15 amino acids. CDR3 DNA sequence: TGTGCCAGCAGCCAGGGTAGGGAAGCCAAAAACATTCAGTACTTC. Translating it yields CASSQGREAKNIQYF.

The rearrangement uses TRBV19 and TRBJ1-6; 10 nucleotides match TRBD1. The CDR3 length is 15 residues. Trimming removed 6 bases from V and 9 bases from J; junction bases left unmatched: 8. Germline assignment: CDR1 LNHDA and CDR2 SQIVND (reference sequence). The CDR3 sequence: CASSTTGGSGSPLHF. The CDR3 DNA reads as TGTGCCAGTAGCACGACAGGGGGCTCGGGTTCACCCCTCCACTTT.

The V gene is TRBV11-3, the J gene TRBJ2-1; tentatively, D is TRBD2 (5 bases). The CDR3 contains 16 residues. The germline CDR1 and CDR2 sequences are SGHNT and YENEEA. Trimming left V 2 bases short and J 2 bases short, with 13 bases between. CDR3 nucleotides: TGTGCCAGCAGCTTAAGGTTCGGGGAAACCTACAATGAGCAGTTCTTC. Protein product: CASSLRFGETYNEQFF.

The chain recombines TRBV11-3 with TRBJ2-1; no clear D. Germline loops: CDR1 SGHNT, CDR2 YENEEA. The CDR3 is 14 amino acids. The V and J ends lost 2 bases and 5 bases respectively, with 10 bases between them. The DNA for the CDR3 is TGTGCCAGCAGCTTACCTAGTTTGAACAATGAGCAGTTCTTC. This sequence encodes CASSLPSLNNEQFF.

The rearrangement joins TRBV5-5 to TRBJ2-1, with 7 nucleotides matching TRBD2. V lost 2 bases and J lost 5; bases outside the gene matches: 22. Germline CDR1 reads SGHKS; CDR2 reads YYEKEE (reference sequence). CDR3 length: 20 amino acids. CDR3 amino acids: CASSFTGLLKGLPRHNEQFF. The CDR3 coding sequence is TGTGCCAGCAGCTTCACCGGACTCTTAAAGGGACTACCTCGCCACAATGAGCAGTTCTTC. Looking up the rest from reference TRBV5-5 and TRBJ2-1 gives the full variable domain: DAGVTQSPTHLIKTRGQQVTLRCSPISGHKSVSWYQQVLGQGPQFIFQYYEKEERGRGNFPDRFSARQFPNYSSELNVNALLLGDSALYLCASSFTGLLKGLPRHNEQFFGPGTRLTVL.

There are a few counts of this clone. The V and J genes are TRBV19 and TRBJ1-2; 7 nucleotides line up with TRBD1. Germline V gene lookup returns CDR1 LNHDA and CDR2 SQIVND (reference sequence). With V trimmed by 5 bases and J by 5 bases, 5 bases remained unmatched. The CDR3 is 13 residues long. This CDR3 is CASSQTGSYGYTF. CDR3 in DNA: TGTGCCAGTAGTCAGACAGGGAGTTATGGCTACACCTTC.

This chain joins TRBV14 and TRBJ2-1; D remains ambiguous. Germline CDR1 is SGHDN and CDR2 is FVKESK. Between the trimmed V and J ends, which lost 4 bases and 7 bases, there was a span of 14 bases. This CDR3 is 14 amino acids long. This chain's CDR3 is CASSRSPVVNEQFF. CDR3 DNA: TGTGCCAGCAGCCGCTCCCCCGTTGTGAATGAGCAGTTCTTC.

The V and J genes are TRBV11-3 and TRBJ2-7; D remains unclear. Germline V CDR1 and CDR2: SGHNT, YENEEA. Trimming stripped 5 bases from V and 3 bases from J, with 20 bases between. The CDR3 sequence is 16 residues long. The CDR3 is CASSPPKGRRLYEQYF. The CDR3 DNA reads TGTGCCAGCAGCCCCCCCAAAGGACGCCGCCTCTACGAGCAGTACTTC.

The chain joins TRBV19 to TRBJ2-5; weak D call: TRBD1 (6 bases). The J call is uncertain, as TRBJ2-7 better fits the DNA end. Looked up from germline, CDR1 is LNHDA and CDR2 is SQIVND (reference sequence). This CDR3 is 13 amino acids long. This CDR3 is CASSIAAGDEQYF. CDR3 coding DNA: TGTGCCAGTAGTATTGCGGCAGGGGACGAGCAGTACTTC.

The chain links TRBV19 to TRBJ2-4; the match to TRBD1 covers 9 bases. From germline, CDR1 is LNHDA and CDR2 SQIVND (reference sequence). CDR3 length: 14 residues. J was trimmed by 6 bases and V by 5 bases; bases with no gene match: 5. The CDR3 spells CASSPRDRANIQYF. CDR3 nucleotides: TGTGCCAGTAGTCCAAGGGACAGGGCAAACATTCAGTACTTC.

This chain connects TRBV10-3 to TRBJ1-3; no clear D gene. CDR3 length: 14 amino acids. V gave up 0 bases and J gave up 3 bases, with 6 bases separating them. The germline V gene has CDR1 ENHRY and CDR2 SYGVKD. The DNA of the CDR3 is TGTGCCATCAGTGAGTCTGGCGGTGGAAACACCATATATTTT. It is translated as CAISESGGGNTIYF.

The gene calls are TRBV2 and TRBJ2-3; D is uncertain. Per the germline V gene, CDR1 is SNHLY and CDR2 is FYNNEI. V lost 2 bases and J lost 2, with 14 bases in between. This CDR3 comprises 16 residues. CDR3: CASSERPGSFTDTQYF. The DNA for the CDR3 is TGTGCCAGCAGTGAAAGGCCCGGATCATTCACAGATACGCAGTATTTT. The full variable domain, in which reference TRBV2 and TRBJ2-3 provide the parts outside the CDR3, is EPEVTQTPSHQVTQMGQEVILRCVPISNHLYFYWYRQILGQKVEFLVSFYNNEISEKSEIFDDQFSVERPDGSNFTLKIRSTKLEDSAMYFCASSERPGSFTDTQYFGPGTRLTVL.

This sequence joins TRBV19 and TRBJ1-2; D gene uncertain. Trimming took off 5 bases at V and 4 bases at J, with 8 bases between the two ends. This CDR3 region has 12 residues. The germline gives CDR1 LNHDA, CDR2 SQIVND (reference sequence). As DNA, the CDR3 is TGTGCCAGTAGTCGGAATTTCTATGGCTACACCTTC. It yields the protein CASSRNFYGYTF.

The CDR3 bases are TGTGCCAGCAGCGGGTGGACAGCTCAAACTACCGGGGAGCTGTTTTTT. Translated: CASSGWTAQTTGELFF. The rearrangement links TRBV9 to TRBJ2-2; the D gene is possibly TRBD1 (6 bases). This CDR3 is 16 amino acids long. CDR1 is SGDLS, CDR2 YYNGEE, per germline. The V end was cut by 3 bases, the J end by 5 bases, with 17 bases between.

V gene TRBV9 combines with J gene TRBJ2-2; 8 positions match TRBD2. This CDR3 contains 15 residues. Germline V gene sequence: CDR1 SGDLS, CDR2 YYNGEE. Trimming took 0 bases from V and 4 from J; bases not matched to a gene: 2. CDR3 amino acids: CASSVVSGGTGELFF. The CDR3 DNA follows: TGTGCCAGCAGCGTAGTAAGCGGGGGCACCGGGGAGCTGTTTTTT. Full variable domain (outside the CDR3, taken from reference TRBV9 and TRBJ2-2): DSGVTQTPKHLITATGQRVTLRCSPRSGDLSVYWYQQSLDQGLQFLIQYYNGEERAKGNILERFSAQQFPDLHSELNLSSLELGDSALYFCASSVVSGGTGELFFGEGSRLTVL.

The chain is built from TRBV5-1 and TRBJ2-1; either TRBD1 or TRBD2 may supply D (6 bases each). The CDR3 extends over 15 amino acids. The germline V and J ends were trimmed by 1 base and 4 bases, with 12 bases remaining between them. Germline V CDR1 and CDR2: SGHRS, YFSETQ. DNA of the CDR3: TGCGCCAGCAGCTTGCCGGAGGGGGTTTACAATGAGCAGTTCTTC. It is translated as CASSLPEGVYNEQFF.

The chain uses TRBV30 and TRBJ2-2, with TRBD1 matching over 11 bases. The V gene's germline CDR1 is GTSNPN and CDR2 SVGIG (reference sequence). Trimming cost V 1 base and J 4 bases; bases outside gene matches: 5. The CDR3 has 16 residues. CDR3 coding DNA: TGTGCCTGGAGTGGTCGGGGACAGGGGGTCACCGGGGAGCTGTTTTTT. This gives the protein CAWSGRGQGVTGELFF.

The CDR3 sequence is CASSFTGGNNSPLHF. For the CDR3, the DNA is TGCGCCAGCAGCTTCACAGGGGGAAATAATTCACCCCTCCACTTT. The chain carries TRBV5-1 and TRBJ1-6; 8 bases align to TRBD1. The junction had 3 bases not matched to a gene; V was cut back by 2 bases and J by 5 bases. This CDR3 comprises 15 residues. Germline loops: CDR1 SGHRS, CDR2 YFSETQ. The variable domain in full, with the rest retrieved from reference TRBV5-1 and TRBJ1-6, is KAGVTQTPRYLIKTRGQQVTLSCSPISGHRSVSWYQQTPGQGLQFLFEYFSETQRNKGNFPGRFSGRQFSNSRSEMNVSTLELGDSALYLCASSFTGGNNSPLHFGNGTRLTVT.

The CDR3 here is CASSLVDRVEQYF. CDR3 DNA sequence: TGTGCCAGCAGCTTAGTAGACAGGGTCGAGCAGTACTTC. V and J are TRBV7-3 and TRBJ2-7; 7 bases fit TRBD1. The V segment lost 2 bases and the J segment 6 bases; nucleotides outside the gene matches: 4. The germline V gene has CDR1 SGHTA and CDR2 FQGTGA. This CDR3 is built from 13 residues.

The chain recombines TRBV28 with TRBJ1-4; TRBD1 agrees at 7 bases. The CDR3 contains 14 residues. Germline CDR1 and CDR2: MDHEN and SYDVKM. Trimming at V came to 6 bases and at J to 8 bases, leaving 9 bases not matched to a gene. CDR3 coding DNA: TGTGCCAGCAGCACCGGGACAGACCCGGAAAAACTGTTTTTT. Protein: CASSTGTDPEKLFF.

This clone is a singleton in its sample. The chain is built from TRBV6-6 and TRBJ2-7, with 9 bases that match TRBD1. The CDR3 extends over 15 amino acids. V dropped 0 bases and J dropped 7; count of bases not matched to a gene: 7. Germline V lookup: CDR1 MNHNY, CDR2 SVGAGI (reference sequence). In DNA, the CDR3 is TGTGCCAGCAGTTACTCGAACAGGGGGCGCCGGGAGCAGTACTTC. Its translation is CASSYSNRGRREQYF.

The J gene is TRBJ2-7, the V gene TRBV5-1, with 7 nucleotides matching TRBD1. The ends lost 2 bases at V and 4 bases at J; junction bases unmatched: 9. Germline CDR1 and CDR2: SGHRS and YFSETQ. The CDR3 length is 15 residues. The CDR3 sequence: CASSFSRTGLYEQYF. CDR3 nucleotide sequence: TGCGCCAGCAGCTTTTCCCGGACAGGATTATACGAGCAGTACTTC. The whole variable domain, remainder taken from reference TRBV5-1 and TRBJ2-7, is KAGVTQTPRYLIKTRGQQVTLSCSPISGHRSVSWYQQTPGQGLQFLFEYFSETQRNKGNFPGRFSGRQFSNSRSEMNVSTLELGDSALYLCASSFSRTGLYEQYFGPGTRLTVT.

The chain uses TRBV18 and TRBJ1-1; 9 bases agree with TRBD1. J was trimmed by 0 bases and V by 3 bases; bases with no gene match: 8. This CDR3 is built from 17 residues. Germline V gene sequence: CDR1 KGHSH, CDR2 LQKENI. CDR3 sequence (DNA): TGTGCCAGCTCACCGGGACAGGGTGTGGGGATGAACACTGAAGCTTTCTTT. Its protein product is CASSPGQGVGMNTEAFF.

The V and J genes are TRBV7-8 and TRBJ2-5; 15 bases map to TRBD2. CDR1 is SGHVS, CDR2 FQNEAQ, per germline. Losses at the gene ends were 5 bases for V and 7 bases for J; bases not matched to a gene: 11. The CDR3 covers 17 residues. The CDR3 DNA is TGTGCCAGCAGCCAAATCGGGCGGACTAGCGGGAGGGTGACCCAGTACTTC. It yields the protein CASSQIGRTSGRVTQYF.